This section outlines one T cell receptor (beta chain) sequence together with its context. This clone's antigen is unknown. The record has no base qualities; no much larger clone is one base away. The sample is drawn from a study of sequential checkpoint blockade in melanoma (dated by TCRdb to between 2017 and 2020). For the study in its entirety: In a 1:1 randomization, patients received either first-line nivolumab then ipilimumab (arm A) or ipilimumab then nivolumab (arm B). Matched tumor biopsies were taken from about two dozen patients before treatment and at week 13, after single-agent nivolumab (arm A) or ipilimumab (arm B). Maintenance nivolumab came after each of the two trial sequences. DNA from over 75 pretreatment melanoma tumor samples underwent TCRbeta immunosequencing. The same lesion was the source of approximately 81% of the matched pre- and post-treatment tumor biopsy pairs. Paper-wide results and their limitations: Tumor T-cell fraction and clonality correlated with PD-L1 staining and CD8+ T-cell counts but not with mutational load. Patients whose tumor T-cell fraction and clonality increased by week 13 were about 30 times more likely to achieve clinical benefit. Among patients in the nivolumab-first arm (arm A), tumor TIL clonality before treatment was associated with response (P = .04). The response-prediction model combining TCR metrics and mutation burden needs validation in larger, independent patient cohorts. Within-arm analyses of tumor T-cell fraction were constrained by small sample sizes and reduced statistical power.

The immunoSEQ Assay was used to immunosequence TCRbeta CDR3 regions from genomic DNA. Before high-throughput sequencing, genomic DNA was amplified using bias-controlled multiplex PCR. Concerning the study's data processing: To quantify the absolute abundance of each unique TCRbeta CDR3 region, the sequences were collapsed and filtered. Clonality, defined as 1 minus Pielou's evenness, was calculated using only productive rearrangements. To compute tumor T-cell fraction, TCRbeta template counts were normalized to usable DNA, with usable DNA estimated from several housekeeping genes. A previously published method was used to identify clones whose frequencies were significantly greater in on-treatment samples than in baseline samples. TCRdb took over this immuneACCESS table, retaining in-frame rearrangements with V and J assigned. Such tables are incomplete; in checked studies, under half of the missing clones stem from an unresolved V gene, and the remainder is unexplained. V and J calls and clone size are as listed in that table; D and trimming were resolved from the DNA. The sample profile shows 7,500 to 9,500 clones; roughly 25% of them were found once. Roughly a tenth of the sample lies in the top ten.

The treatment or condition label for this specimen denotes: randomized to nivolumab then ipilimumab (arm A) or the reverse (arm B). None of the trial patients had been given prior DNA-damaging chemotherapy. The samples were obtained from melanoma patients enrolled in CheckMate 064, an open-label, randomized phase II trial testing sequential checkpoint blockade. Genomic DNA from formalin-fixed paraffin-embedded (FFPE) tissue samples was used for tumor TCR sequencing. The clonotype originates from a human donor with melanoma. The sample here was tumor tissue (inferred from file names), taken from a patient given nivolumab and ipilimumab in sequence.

The CDR3 protein is CASSVTDDTQYF. The DNA sequence is as follows: TGTGCCAGCAGCGTAACTGACGATACGCAGTATTTT. The rearrangement joined TRBV9 to TRBJ2-3; the D gene is unclear. The CDR3 numbers 12 residues from cysteine through phenylalanine. Just the 36-base CDR3 DNA is kept, in frame starting at base 1. V is clipped by 1 base and J by 6 bases, and the sequence between their germline boundaries is 6 bases long. CDR1 and CDR2 were assigned from the germline V gene as SGDLS and YYNGEE.